Each of the 19 T cell receptor beta chains below was sequenced from the same sample in a study of blood T cells in healthy people across ages. Then a second PCR, running roughly 7 to 11 cycles, was carried out with a sample-barcoded 5' primer and a J-beta primer mix. A single record per CDR3 protein comes from TCRdb applying MiXCR to the 5' RACE reads. The sample consists of about a million distinct CDR3 sequences, under 50% of them appearing once. Input material: blood. The receptors shown here come from a man younger than 40 in good health.

Points on this clonotype: This clone may be a read error of a much larger clone one base away. J is TRBJ2-1 and V is TRBV6-4; D is unresolved. The J call may be faulty, since TRBJ2-7 better matches the DNA end. Per the germline V gene, CDR1 is MRHNA and CDR2 is SNTAGT. The CDR3 is made up of 13 amino acids. CDR3: CASSDRVHNEQYF. DNA of the CDR3: TGTGCCAGCAGTGACCGGGTTCACAATGAGCAGTACTTC.

The chain has TRBV3-1 and TRBJ2-7, with TRBD1 identical over 9 bases. V dropped 4 bases and J dropped 9; count of bases not matched to a gene: 7. Germline V gives CDR1 LGHDT, CDR2 YNNKEL (reference sequence). The CDR3 loop spans 13 amino acids. The CDR3 DNA follows: TGTGCCAGCAGCCCGACAGGGGGAGGACCGCAGTACTTC. This sequence encodes CASSPTGGGPQYF.

The chain carries TRBV28 and TRBJ2-7; either TRBD1 or TRBD2 may fit D (5 bases each). Germline lookup yields CDR1 MDHEN and CDR2 SYDVKM. This CDR3 comprises 17 residues. V shed 5 bases and J shed 0 bases, with 20 bases lying between them. The CDR3 loop is CASSNEGYTFYSYEQYF. Here the CDR3 DNA reads TGTGCCAGCAGTAACGAGGGGTACACCTTTTACTCCTACGAGCAGTACTTC. The variable domain in full, with the rest retrieved from reference TRBV28 and TRBJ2-7, is DVKVTQSSRYLVKRTGEKVFLECVQDMDHENMFWYRQDPGLGLRLIYFSYDVKMKEKGDIPEGYSVSREKKERFSLILESASTNQTSMYLCASSNEGYTFYSYEQYFGPGTRLTVT.

The chain recombines TRBV5-1 with TRBJ1-2, with 8 bases lining up with TRBD1. The CDR3 extends over 16 amino acids. Germline V gene sequence: CDR1 SGHRS, CDR2 YFSETQ. V was pared by 4 bases and J by 4 bases, with 12 bases of the junction left unmatched. CDR3 amino acids: CASSINPSGGLYGYTF. DNA of the CDR3: TGCGCCAGCAGCATCAACCCCTCAGGGGGCCTCTATGGCTACACCTTC.

CDR3 DNA: TGTGCCAGCAGCCATTTTTCGGGAGGGTACCAAGAGACCCAGTACTTC. Translating it yields CASSHFSGGYQETQYF. The V gene is TRBV3-1, the J gene TRBJ2-5; 8 bases line up with TRBD2. Germline V CDR1 and CDR2: LGHDT, YNNKEL (reference sequence). The CDR3 totals 16 residues. The ends lost 3 bases at V and 0 bases at J; junction bases unmatched: 6.

As concerns this clonotype: This may stem from a read error, because a much larger clone lies one nucleotide away. The final CDR3 position lacks the conserved phenylalanine or tryptophan, pointing to a likely read error. The gene calls are TRBV20-1 and TRBJ2-7; D gene unclear. Between the trimmed V and J ends, which lost 0 bases and 2 bases, there was a span of 8 bases. CDR1 DFQATT and CDR2 SNEGSKA come from the germline V gene (reference sequence). The CDR3 is 13 residues long. In DNA, the CDR3 is TGCAGTGCTAGAGATTCCTCGACCTACGAGCAGTACTTG. It is translated as CSARDSSTYEQYL.

This rearrangement joins TRBV6-1 to TRBJ1-2, with D possibly TRBD1 on 6 matching bases. The germline CDR1 and CDR2 sequences are MNHNS and SASEGT. V was cut by 2 bases and J by 2 bases, with 12 bases left in between. This CDR3 spans 15 amino acids. The CDR3 is CASSEYRTDNYGYTF. CDR3 nucleotide sequence: TGTGCCAGCAGTGAATACAGGACAGACAACTATGGCTACACCTTC.

The chain carries TRBV24-1 and TRBJ2-7; a possible D gene is TRBD2 (5 bases). V was trimmed by 4 bases and J by 9 bases, leaving 15 bases between them. Germline CDR1 is KGHDR and CDR2 is SFDVKD. This CDR3 has 13 amino acids. CDR3 DNA sequence: TGTGCCACCAGTGACCCGGACCGGGGTGGGCAGTACTTC. It specifies CATSDPDRGGQYF.

The chain joins TRBV4-3 to TRBJ1-1, with TRBD1 identical over 8 bases. Germline V gene lookup returns CDR1 LGHNA and CDR2 YSLEER. V lost 2 bases to trimming and J lost 4 bases; unmatched junction nucleotides: 6. This CDR3 region has 15 residues. Here the CDR3 DNA reads TGCGCCAGCAGCCAAAGCCAGGGGGCGCGCACTGAAGCTTTCTTT. Protein product: CASSQSQGARTEAFF.

The V and J genes are TRBV7-9 and TRBJ2-4; 9 nucleotides line up with TRBD2. The DNA end is a closer match to TRBJ2-7, so the J assignment may be wrong. The CDR3 runs to 17 residues. Germline V CDR1 and CDR2: SEHNR, FQNEAQ (reference sequence). CDR3 amino acids: CASSSDLRISGSYEQYF. The CDR3, as DNA: TGTGCCAGCAGCTCGGATCTACGGATTAGCGGGAGCTACGAGCAGTACTTC.

CDR3 region: CASSHGIGEQYF. DNA for the CDR3: TGTGCCAGCAGCCACGGGATAGGTGAGCAGTACTTC. The chain employs TRBV3-1 and TRBJ2-4, with TRBD2 as a possible D gene (5 bases). The V end lost 3 bases, the J end lost 13 bases, and 13 bases lay between the germline ends. Germline CDR1 is LGHDT and CDR2 is YNNKEL (reference sequence). The CDR3 has 12 residues.

The chain combines TRBV11-1 with TRBJ2-4; 9 bases match TRBD1. The better agreement between TRBJ2-7 and the DNA end casts doubt on the J call. Germline CDR1 and CDR2: SGHAT and FQDESV (reference sequence). This CDR3 region has 17 residues. The CDR3, as DNA: TGTGCCAGCAGCTACCCATCGGGACAGGGAGCAGGGTACGAGCAGTACTTC. This sequence encodes CASSYPSGQGAGYEQYF.

This clonotype has just a few counts. This chain uses TRBV12-3 or TRBV12-4 with TRBJ2-1; D not resolved. V was trimmed by 6 bases and J by 5 bases, leaving 17 bases between them. The CDR3 spans 15 residues. The CDR3 loop is CASRPRTVRNNEQFF. CDR3 sequence (DNA): TGTGCCAGCAGACCAAGGACCGTTAGAAACAATGAGCAGTTCTTC.

The rearrangement uses TRBV7-9 and TRBJ2-7; 10 bases are shared with TRBD2. This CDR3 is built from 16 residues. V dropped 5 bases and J dropped 6; count of bases not matched to a gene: 13. CDR1 and CDR2 (germline): SEHNR, FQNEAQ (reference sequence). The CDR3, as DNA: TGTGCCAGCAGCAAGTTAACTAGCGGGGCCTGGTGCGAGCAGTACTTC. As protein: CASSKLTSGAWCEQYF.

This clonotype has only one observation. The chain joins TRBV27 to TRBJ1-5; D might be TRBD1 (5 bases). V dropped 6 bases and J dropped 11 bases, with 23 bases sitting between them. Germline V gene data show CDR1 as MNHEY and CDR2 as SMNVEV (reference sequence). The length of the CDR3 is 15 residues. This CDR3 reads CASRPRDGRSGAQHF. CDR3 DNA sequence: TGTGCCAGCAGACCGCGGGACGGACGATCGGGAGCCCAGCATTTT.

The J gene is TRBJ2-7, the V gene TRBV30; D call uncertain. V lost 3 bases and J lost 3, with 12 bases in between. The V gene's germline CDR1 is GTSNPN and CDR2 SVGIG (reference sequence). The CDR3 spans 13 residues. The CDR3 nucleotides are TGTGCCTGGAGCTCCGGGCCCTTCTACGAGCAGTACTTC. It specifies CAWSSGPFYEQYF.

This clonotype showed up just a few times. The gene calls are TRBV7-9 and TRBJ2-1; no definite D call. Germline CDR1 is SEHNR and CDR2 is FQNEAQ (reference sequence). The CDR3 loop spans 16 amino acids. V lost 5 bases to trimming and J lost 3 bases, with 17 bases between them. The CDR3 loop reads CASSPTGPHYYNEQFF. For the CDR3, the DNA is TGTGCCAGCAGCCCCACCGGGCCCCACTACTACAATGAGCAGTTCTTC.

This chain connects TRBV20-1 to TRBJ2-7; 8 nucleotides align to TRBD1. In germline, CDR1 is DFQATT, CDR2 SNEGSKA (reference sequence). V shed 6 bases, J shed 2 bases, and the junction held 12 bases outside the gene matches. The CDR3 sequence is 15 residues long. The CDR3 DNA reads TGCAGTGCCTTGGACAGGGCTGGTGGGACCTACGAGCAGTACTTC. Translating it yields CSALDRAGGTYEQYF.

The chain is built from TRBV4-1 and TRBJ2-7; 9 bases line up with TRBD2. CDR1 and CDR2 (germline): MGHRA, YSYEKL. The CDR3 has 15 residues. Trimming cost V 2 bases and J 4 bases; bases outside gene matches: 6. This CDR3 is CASSQSGLAAYEQYF. The CDR3 DNA reads TGCGCCAGCAGCCAATCGGGACTAGCCGCGTACGAGCAGTACTTC.